Listed here is a single T cell receptor beta chain. Germline V gene sequence: CDR1 SGHRS, CDR2 YFSETQ. The CDR3 is made up of 15 amino acids. V lost 5 bases, J lost 1 base, and 15 bases lay in between. The Seattle patients joined while their infection was active and were tracked longitudinally afterward. The source of the sample is a study of blood T cell repertoires in COVID-19. Across the whole study: From the United States, Italy and Spain came samples of acute and convalescent COVID-19.

Assay used: immunoSEQ multiplex PCR; TCRdb lists only in-frame clones, some missing. Among roughly 220,000 clones, 81% were seen once, and the ten largest hold roughly 8%. This clonotype originated in an elderly woman with COVID-19, enrolled during active disease. The gene calls are TRBV5-1 and TRBJ2-5, with D tentatively TRBD1 (5 bases). Sequencing was done on a sample of peripheral blood. CDR3 protein: CASRPGPSVQETQYF. The CDR3 DNA follows: TGCGCCAGCAGGCCAGGGCCCAGTGTCCAAGAGACCCAGTACTTC. Combining the CDR3 with reference TRBV5-1 and TRBJ2-5 gives the whole variable domain KAGVTQTPRYLIKTRGQQVTLSCSPISGHRSVSWYQQTPGQGLQFLFEYFSETQRNKGNFPGRFSGRQFSNSRSEMNVSTLELGDSALYLCASRPGPSVQETQYFGPGTRLLVL.